The T cell receptor (beta chain) described here comes from a study of T cells in narcolepsy. With respect to this clone: This sample includes further DNA sequences coding for the same CDR3.

Trimming cost V 4 bases and J 7 bases, with 10 bases left between them. Germline V gene data show CDR1 as MNHEY and CDR2 as SVGAGI. The CDR3 has 12 amino acids. Some clones are missing from TCRdb's copy, which holds only in-frame ones; the method was immunoSEQ multiplex PCR. The data show fewer than 25,000 clones, roughly 85% seen once. This clonotype originated in a human donor in good health. V is TRBV6-5 and J is TRBJ1-1; tentatively, D is TRBD1 (5 bases). The specimen was memory (CD45RA-) CD4+ T cells from blood. The CDR3 sequence: CASSSGTVEAFF. DNA for the CDR3: TGTGCCAGCAGTTCAGGGACGGTTGAAGCTTTCTTT.